Following are 2 T cell receptor beta chains from one sample sequenced in a study of cytomegalovirus exposure and HLA in healthy donors. A multiplex PCR was run with 60 Vbeta primers and 13 Jbeta primers. Sequenced by immunoSEQ multiplex PCR; TCRdb stores in-frame clones only, minus some. In total, the table holds just over 80,000 clones. The source material was PBMCs. The source is a woman in her 30s in good health and CMV-seronegative.

The chain links TRBV27 to TRBJ1-1; weak D call: TRBD1 (6 bases). V lost 4 bases and J 10 bases, leaving 16 bases between the germline ends. The CDR3 spans 13 residues. Germline V lookup: CDR1 MNHEY, CDR2 SMNVEV (reference sequence). The CDR3: CASSSGGGQVAFF. The CDR3 region has the DNA TGTGCCAGCAGTTCGGGAGGGGGGCAAGTAGCTTTCTTT.

The chain carries TRBV7-8 and TRBJ1-5; TRBD1 is a possible D gene (6 bases). Trimming cost V 5 bases and J 6 bases, with 20 bases left between them. Germline CDR1 is SGHVS and CDR2 is FQNEAQ. This CDR3 is 16 amino acids long. The CDR3 DNA sequence: TGTGCCAGCAGCAACTTAGGGGGGGGGCTTAGTCAGCCCCAGCATTTT. Protein product: CASSNLGGGLSQPQHF.